This entry lists 6 T cell receptor beta chains sequenced from one sample in a study of shared clonotypes between healthy human individuals. Produced via immunoSEQ multiplex PCR; TCRdb's table is partial and in-frame only. This sample has approximately 2.3 million clones; more than 85% occur once, and the top ten carry about 0.39%. Sequencing was performed on naive CD4+ T cells from PBMCs. Subset: CD45RA+ positively selected. These receptor sequences come from a man younger than 35 in good health. Some clones in this sample may be carry-over from other donors' samples.

The chain has TRBV12-5 and TRBJ2-2; D gene ambiguous. The CDR3 length is 13 residues. V shed 2 bases and J shed 4 bases, with 5 bases lying between them. The V gene's germline CDR1 is LGHNT and CDR2 FRNRAP. The CDR3 region is CASGLLGTGELFF. The CDR3 DNA is TGTGCTAGTGGTTTGTTGGGCACCGGGGAGCTGTTTTTT. Supplemented by reference TRBV12-5 and TRBJ2-2, the full variable domain reads DARVTQTPRHKVTEMGQEVTMRCQPILGHNTVFWYRQTMMQGLELLAYFRNRAPLDDSGMPKDRFSAEMPDATLATLKIQPSEPRDSAVYFCASGLLGTGELFFGEGSRLTVL.

The gene calls are TRBV7-3 and TRBJ2-1; TRBD1 agrees at 9 bases. With V trimmed by 5 bases and J by 5 bases, 4 bases remained unmatched. The CDR3 has 14 amino acids. Germline values: CDR1 SGHTA, CDR2 FQGTGA. Here the CDR3 DNA reads TGTGCCAGCAGCCCTGACAGGGGGAACAATGAGCAGTTCTTC. Protein: CASSPDRGNNEQFF.

V is TRBV6-6 and J is TRBJ1-4; 7 bases are a match to TRBD1. This CDR3 has 14 residues. Germline CDR1 reads MNHNY; CDR2 reads SVGAGI (reference sequence). Trimming took 6 bases from V and 6 from J; bases not matched to a gene: 7. The DNA of the CDR3 is TGTGCCAGCAGGACCCAGGGGGAAGATGAAAAACTGTTTTTT. It encodes CASRTQGEDEKLFF.

The genes are TRBV5-4 and TRBJ2-1; D remains unclear. Deletions cut 0 bases from V and 10 bases from J, with 11 bases between. The germline gives CDR1 SGHNT, CDR2 YYREEE (reference sequence). The CDR3 sequence is 13 residues long. The CDR3 region has the DNA TGTGCCAGCAGCTTGGTGTCTAGAAACGAGCAGTTCTTC. This translates into CASSLVSRNEQFF.

This clone was counted once. The chain is built from TRBV6-1 and TRBJ2-4; maybe TRBD2 (5 bases). The germline gives CDR1 MNHNS, CDR2 SASEGT. The CDR3 is 13 residues long. Trimming pared 5 bases from V and 5 bases from J, leaving 10 bases between. The CDR3 region is CASSLNGENIQYF. CDR3 nucleotide sequence: TGTGCCAGCAGTCTAAACGGGGAAAACATTCAGTACTTC.

The chain is built from TRBV25-1 and TRBJ2-7; D not resolved. This CDR3 has 13 amino acids. The V and J ends lost 4 bases and 4 bases respectively, with 11 bases between them. Germline assignment: CDR1 MGHDK and CDR2 SYGVNS. The DNA for the CDR3 is TGTGCCAGCAGTGGGGTACCATATTACGAGCAGTACTTC. Translating gives CASSGVPYYEQYF.